A single T cell receptor (beta chain) is shown here with its context. Its antigen is undetermined. It was RNA transcripts that yielded the amplified TCR beta CDR3 regions. The TCR CDR3 was amplified in a first-round RT-PCR using the HTBI primer set. MiXCR was run by TCRdb on the multiplex PCR reads, yielding one entry per CDR3 protein. The sample holds more than 550,000 distinct CDR3 sequences; around a sixth are singletons and the top ten take approximately 15%. The CDR3 consists of 16 residues. V shed 5 bases and J 12 bases; nucleotides not matched to a gene: 18. Germline CDR1 SGHAT, CDR2 FQNNGV. This sample stems from a study of T cells in Graves' hyperthyroidism and ophthalmopathy. Overall study: Sampling of peripheral blood happened at initial diagnosis, prior to any treatment. Whole-study results and caveats: In the blood, most expanded thyroid clonotypes above 0.001 appeared as well.

Exclusion of patients followed from uncontrolled infection, other autoimmune disease, pregnancy or lactation. PBMCs were collected from an approximately 10 ml volume of fresh peripheral blood. V usage is TRBV11-2 and J usage is TRBJ2-1, with 8 positions matching TRBD1. The receptor was isolated from a woman aged 50 to 60 with Graves' hyperthyroidism that later progressed to Graves' ophthalmopathy. The source material was blood. The CDR3 DNA follows: TGTGCCAGCAGCATACCGGGACAGGCCTTGTTTCCAGGGCAGTTCTTC. It translates to CASSIPGQALFPGQFF.